This T cell receptor (beta chain) was recovered during a study of post-analysis software for immune sequencing data. Study-level information: The disease courses covered relapsing-remitting, secondary progressive and progressive-relapsing multiple sclerosis.

TCR beta cDNA libraries included unique molecular identifiers. T cells numbering about 0.95 to 10 million gave rise to roughly 550,000 cDNA molecules. TCRdb reanalysed the PCR reads using MiXCR and keeps one entry per CDR3 protein. The repertoire includes fewer than 700,000 distinct CDR3 sequences, roughly 46% of them detected once, and roughly 1.7% sits in the top ten. A remark on this clonotype: Its antigen is still unknown.

General study points: Samples prepared in the same batch strongly co-clustered by F measure. Controls showed significantly higher normalized Chao1 diversity than did multiple sclerosis patients.

The source is a girl aged 10-17 years with multiple sclerosis. Sequences were obtained from blood.

The CDR3 loop reads CASSLVGLQFF. The CDR3 nucleotides are TGCGCCAGCAGCTTGGTTGGACTCCAGTTCTTC. The rearrangement joins TRBV5-1 to TRBJ2-1, with a possible D match to TRBD2 (5 bases). This CDR3 is built from 11 residues. Germline loops: CDR1 SGHRS, CDR2 YFSETQ. V lost 0 bases and J 13 bases, leaving 8 bases between the germline ends. Together with reference TRBV5-1 and TRBJ2-1, the CDR3 gives the full variable domain: KAGVTQTPRYLIKTRGQQVTLSCSPISGHRSVSWYQQTPGQGLQFLFEYFSETQRNKGNFPGRFSGRQFSNSRSEMNVSTLELGDSALYLCASSLVGLQFFGPGTRLTVL.